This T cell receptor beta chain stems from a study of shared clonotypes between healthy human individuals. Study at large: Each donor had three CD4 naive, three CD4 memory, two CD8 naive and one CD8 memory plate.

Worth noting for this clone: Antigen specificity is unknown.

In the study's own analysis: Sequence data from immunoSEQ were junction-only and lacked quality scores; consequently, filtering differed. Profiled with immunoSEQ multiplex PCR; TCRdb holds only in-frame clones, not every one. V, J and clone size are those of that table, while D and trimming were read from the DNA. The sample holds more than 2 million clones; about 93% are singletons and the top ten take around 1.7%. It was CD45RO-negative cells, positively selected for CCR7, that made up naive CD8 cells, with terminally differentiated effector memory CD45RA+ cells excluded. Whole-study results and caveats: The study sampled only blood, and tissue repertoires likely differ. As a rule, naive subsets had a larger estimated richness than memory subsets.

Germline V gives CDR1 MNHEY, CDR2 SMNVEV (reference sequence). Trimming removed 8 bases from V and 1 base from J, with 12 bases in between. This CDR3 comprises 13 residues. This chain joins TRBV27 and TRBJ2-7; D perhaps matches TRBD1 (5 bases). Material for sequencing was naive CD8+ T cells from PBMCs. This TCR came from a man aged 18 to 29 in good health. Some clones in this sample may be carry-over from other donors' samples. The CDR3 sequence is CASGQRGSYEQYF. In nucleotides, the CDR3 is TGTGCCAGCGGACAAAGAGGATCCTACGAGCAGTACTTC.